A single TCR beta chain is shown here with its context. Healthy Caucasians supplied all donations. The V and J ends lost 4 bases and 5 bases respectively, with 19 bases between them. The CDR3 runs 16 residues. Germline CDR1 SGHRS, CDR2 YFSETQ. This sample is drawn from a study of identical twins. TCRdb ran MiXCR on the 5' RACE reads and lists one entry per CDR3 protein. The repertoire has about 200,000 distinct CDR3 sequences, about 6.7% of them found once; the top ten carry roughly 15%. The same sample was also used in a study of T cells expressing NK-cell markers.

Sequences were obtained from CD8+ T cells sorted from blood. The source of this sequence is a woman aged 18-35 years in good health. The rearrangement uses TRBV5-1 and TRBJ2-1, with D maybe TRBD2 (7 bases). CDR3 loop: CASSRSGEGIDNEQFF. The CDR3 DNA reads TGCGCCAGCAGCCGGTCAGGGGAGGGTATAGACAATGAGCAGTTCTTC. The full variable domain, its missing parts supplied by reference TRBV5-1 and TRBJ2-1, is KAGVTQTPRYLIKTRGQQVTLSCSPISGHRSVSWYQQTPGQGLQFLFEYFSETQRNKGNFPGRFSGRQFSNSRSEMNVSTLELGDSALYLCASSRSGEGIDNEQFFGPGTRLTVL.